Sequencing of this T cell receptor (beta chain) was carried out in a study of response to subunit inactivated influenza vaccine. General observations from the study: Each seasonal influenza vaccination recruits few new T cells, the authors suggested.

The V end was cut by 0 bases, the J end by 3 bases, with 18 bases between. The CDR3 is 16 amino acids. Germline CDR1 and CDR2: DFQATT and SNEGSKA (reference sequence). At least ten counts were recorded for this clonotype. Its antigen is as yet unknown. In TCRdb, the RT-PCR reads were re-called with MiXCR into one record per CDR3 protein. Among a few hundred thousand distinct CDR3 sequences listed, approximately 9.9% were seen once. The V call is TRBV20-1, the J call TRBJ2-7; tentatively, D is TRBD1 or TRBD2 (5 bases each). Source: PBMCs from blood, taken 40 to 50 days after vaccination. This clonotype was sampled from a man in his fifties who received an inactivated influenza vaccine. The CDR3: CSARDRRTSAGYEQYF. The CDR3 DNA is TGCAGTGCTAGAGATCGACGGACATCCGCGGGCTACGAGCAGTACTTC.